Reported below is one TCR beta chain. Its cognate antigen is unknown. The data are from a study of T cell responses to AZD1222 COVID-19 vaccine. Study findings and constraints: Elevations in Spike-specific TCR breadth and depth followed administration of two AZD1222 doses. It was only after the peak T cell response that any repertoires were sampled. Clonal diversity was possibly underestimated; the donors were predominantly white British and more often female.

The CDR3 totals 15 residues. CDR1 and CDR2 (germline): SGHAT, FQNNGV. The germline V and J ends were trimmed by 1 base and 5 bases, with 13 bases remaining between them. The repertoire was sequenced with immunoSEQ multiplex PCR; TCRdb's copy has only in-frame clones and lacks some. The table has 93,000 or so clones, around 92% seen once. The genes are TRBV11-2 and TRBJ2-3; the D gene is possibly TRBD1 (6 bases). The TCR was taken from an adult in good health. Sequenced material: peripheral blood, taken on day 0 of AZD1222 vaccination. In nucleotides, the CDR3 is TGTGCCAGCAGCTTAGTTAGCCAGGGGAGAGATACGCAGTATTTT. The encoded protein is CASSLVSQGRDTQYF.